This T cell receptor (beta chain) was obtained from a study of sequential checkpoint blockade in melanoma. The wider study: Patients were randomized 1:1 to nivolumab-then-ipilimumab or ipilimumab-then-nivolumab first-line. After both sequences, patients received maintenance nivolumab.

Treatment of the sample: randomized to nivolumab then ipilimumab (arm A) or the reverse (arm B). No patient had prior DNA-damaging chemotherapy. PBMC sorting kept live CD3+CD8+ cells without CD19 or CD56. The assay was immunoSEQ multiplex PCR, and TCRdb's table has in-frame clones only and misses some. The table has thousands of clones, around 74% seen once. This clone was observed a few times. From germline, CDR1 is LNHDA and CDR2 SQIVND (reference sequence). The junction had 8 bases not matched to a gene; V was cut back by 5 bases and J by 0 bases. This CDR3 comprises 18 residues. The input for sequencing was CD8+ T cells sorted from blood (inferred from file names), taken from a patient given nivolumab and ipilimumab in sequence. The TCR originated in a human donor with melanoma. This chain connects TRBV19 to TRBJ2-6; the match to TRBD1 covers 9 bases. The CDR3 sequence is CASSPRQGEGSGANVLTF. DNA for the CDR3: TGTGCCAGTAGTCCACGACAGGGGGAGGGCTCTGGGGCCAACGTCCTGACTTTC.